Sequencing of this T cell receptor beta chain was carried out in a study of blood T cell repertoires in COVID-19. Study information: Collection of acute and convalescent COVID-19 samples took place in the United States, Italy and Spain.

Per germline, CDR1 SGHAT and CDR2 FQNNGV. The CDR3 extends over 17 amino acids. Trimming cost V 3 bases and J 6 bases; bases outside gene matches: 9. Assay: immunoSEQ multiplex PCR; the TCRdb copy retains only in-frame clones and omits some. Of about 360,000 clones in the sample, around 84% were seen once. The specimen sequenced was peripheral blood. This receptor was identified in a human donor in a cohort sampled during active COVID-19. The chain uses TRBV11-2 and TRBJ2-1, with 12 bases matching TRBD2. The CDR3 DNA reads TGTGCCAGCAGCTTCGCTCTAGCGGGAGGGCCTGTCAATGAGCAGTTCTTC. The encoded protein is CASSFALAGGPVNEQFF.